These 8 T cell receptor beta chains were sequenced from one sample in a study of blood T cell repertoires in COVID-19. Generated by immunoSEQ multiplex PCR, the TCRdb table keeps only in-frame clones and is missing some. The table records under 150,000 clones, around 89% of them present only once. The sequenced sample was peripheral blood. These receptors were collected from a man in his sixties or seventies with active COVID-19.

This clone showed up just once. The J gene is TRBJ2-3, the V gene TRBV7-3; TRBD1 might be the D (6 bases). V shed 1 base and J shed 3 bases, with 11 bases lying between them. The CDR3 runs to 15 residues. Germline loops: CDR1 SGHTA, CDR2 FQGTGA. DNA for the CDR3: TGTGCCAGCAGCTTAATAGGGGGAGTTACAGATACGCAGTATTTT. Its protein product is CASSLIGGVTDTQYF.

In this sample, this clone turned up once. The rearrangement links TRBV9 to TRBJ2-5, with TRBD1 as a possible D gene (6 bases). V shed 3 bases and J shed 5 bases, with 8 bases lying between them. This CDR3 contains 12 residues. Germline CDR1 SGDLS, CDR2 YYNGEE. As DNA, the CDR3 is TGTGCCAGCAGCGCCACAGGGGAGACCCAGTACTTC. This gives the protein CASSATGETQYF.

V is TRBV7-9 and J is TRBJ2-2, with 9 bases lining up with TRBD2. The CDR3 consists of 15 residues. V lost 5 bases, J lost 3 bases, and 4 bases stayed unmatched. The germline V gene has CDR1 SEHNR and CDR2 FQNEAQ (reference sequence). Here the CDR3 reads CASSILAGHTGELFF. The CDR3, as DNA: TGTGCCAGCAGCATACTAGCGGGCCACACCGGGGAGCTGTTTTTT.

The chain combines TRBV3-1 (or the pseudogene TRBV3-2) with TRBJ2-5, with D possibly being TRBD2 (5 bases). V was cut by 1 base and J by 1 base, with 13 bases left in between. CDR3 length equals 16 residues. From germline, CDR1 is LGHDT and CDR2 YNNKEL (reference sequence). CDR3 residues: CASSQGSRLAQETQYF. The CDR3 DNA reads TGTGCCAGCAGCCAAGGGTCGCGGCTAGCCCAAGAGACCCAGTACTTC.

V is TRBV19 and J is TRBJ2-5, with 7 nucleotides matching TRBD2. The ends lost 3 bases at V and 5 bases at J; junction bases unmatched: 6. This CDR3 is built from 14 residues. CDR1 is LNHDA, CDR2 SQIVND, per germline (reference sequence). CDR3 nucleotide sequence: TGTGCCAGTAGTATGGGAGGGGCCCGGGAGACCCAGTACTTC. Translating it yields CASSMGGARETQYF. The whole variable domain, remainder taken from reference TRBV19 and TRBJ2-5, is DGGITQSPKYLFRKEGQNVTLSCEQNLNHDAMYWYRQDPGQGLRLIYYSQIVNDFQKGDIAEGYSVSREKKESFPLTVTSAQKNPTAFYLCASSMGGARETQYFGPGTRLLVL.

The rearrangement joins TRBV6-2 or TRBV6-3 to TRBJ2-2; D is possibly TRBD1 (8 bases). V was clipped by 4 bases and J by 5 bases, with 14 bases between them. This CDR3 is 15 amino acids long. Per germline, CDR1 MNHEY and CDR2 SVGEGT. CDR3 amino acids: CASSLDREGTGELFF. The CDR3 coding sequence is TGTGCCAGCAGTTTGGACAGGGAGGGGACCGGGGAGCTGTTTTTT.

This clone has a single count. The chain employs TRBV12-3 or TRBV12-4 and TRBJ1-2, with D unclear. V lost 2 bases and J lost 2, with 6 bases in between. The CDR3 is 13 amino acids. The CDR3 reads CASSLSRNYGYTF. The CDR3 nucleotides read TGTGCCAGCAGTTTATCTAGAAACTATGGCTACACCTTC.

This chain uses TRBV29-1 with TRBJ2-1; D not certain. The CDR3 is 11 amino acids. V lost 3 bases and J lost 4, with 4 bases in between. Germline V gene lookup returns CDR1 SQVTM and CDR2 ANQGSEA. CDR3 nucleotide sequence: TGCAGCGTTGACGGGTACAATGAGCAGTTCTTC. This gives the protein CSVDGYNEQFF.